The source of this T cell receptor beta chain is a study of T-cell memory formation after mild COVID-19. Whole-study results and caveats: Pre-infection memory held some responding clones, suggesting pre-existing cross-reactive T cells responded. Clones contracting over day 15 to 85 were CD4/CD8 balanced, with later expanders leaning CD4+.

CDR1 SGHTA and CDR2 FQGNSA come from the germline V gene. The length of the CDR3 is 14 residues. The V and J ends lost 5 bases and 3 bases respectively, with 11 bases between them. The authors produced TCR alpha and TCR beta cDNA libraries with sample barcodes and UMIs by 5'RACE using constant-segment primers. Via MiXCR, TCRdb re-called the 5' RACE reads, giving one row per CDR3 protein. The sample includes almost 550,000 distinct CDR3 sequences, about a fifth seen only once; the top ten take approximately 12%. On this clonotype: Its antigen is not identified.

The source of this sequence is an adult woman who had mild COVID-19 (a few samples of this study predate the infection). Cell type and time point are not known. The V call is TRBV7-2, the J call TRBJ2-4, with D unclear. Specimen: PBMCs or a T cell subset sorted from them (not recorded which). In nucleotides, the CDR3 is TGTGCCAGCAGCGGGATGCATGGCAAAAACATTCAGTACTTC. This encodes CASSGMHGKNIQYF.